This T cell receptor (beta chain) is from a study of human T cells and chemical hapten exposure. Study at large: DPC 0.01% went on the upper back by patch test, with reading at 6 days. TCR yields per sample varied, mainly owing to small pooled library volume differences.

The CDR3 is 14 residues long. Germline values: CDR1 LNHDA, CDR2 SQIVND (reference sequence). V was cut by 5 bases and J by 6 bases, with 16 bases left in between. The authors' processing: Sequenced samples showed a median of around 93,000 TCRs each, with counts running from about 20,000 to 690,000. One entry per CDR3 protein results from TCRdb running MiXCR on the RACE reads. The V and J calls were not made by the authors but by TCRdb's processing. Among about 84,000 distinct CDR3 sequences listed, 10% to 13% were seen once. Findings and limits, study-wide: Expanded TCRs created a significantly greater count of big CDR3 similarity clusters than controls did.

Time point given: patch test 3, about 24 weeks after DPC sensitization. Treatment noted: therapeutic diphenylcyclopropenone sensitization with weekly scalp DPC. With regard to this clonotype: Its target is not known.

The chain combines TRBV19 with TRBJ1-1; no clear D gene. This clonotype was obtained from a woman in her forties or fifties with alopecia areata. Some clones in this sample may be carry-over from other donors' samples. Specimen: whole blood, collected in connection with sensitization to the hapten diphenylcyclopropenone (DPC). CDR3 in DNA: TGTGCCAGTAGTCCGAGGGCCCTGAGTTCTGAAGCTTTCTTT. Translation gives CASSPRALSSEAFF.